This T cell receptor (beta chain) came from a study of OX40 agonist ivuxolimab in advanced cancers. Germline assignment: CDR1 SEHNR and CDR2 FQNEAQ (reference sequence). The ends were cut back, 1 base at V and 6 bases at J, with 6 bases in the middle. The CDR3 runs to 12 residues. The investigators sampled blood at baseline, at cycle 4 day 1, and at cycle 7 day 1. Profiled with immunoSEQ multiplex PCR; TCRdb holds only in-frame clones, not every one. The sample holds about 15,000 clones, about three quarters seen once. This sequence joins TRBV7-9 and TRBJ1-1; D gene ambiguous. Sequenced here: CD4+ or CD8+ T cells sorted from blood, sampled in a trial of the OX40 agonist ivuxolimab. The clonotype was recovered from an adult with an advanced solid tumor such as melanoma, head and neck, liver or kidney cancer. CDR3 sequence reads: CASSLGLAEAFF. The CDR3 nucleotides read TGTGCCAGCAGCTTAGGGTTGGCTGAAGCTTTCTTT.